The sequence of this TCR beta chain was determined in a study of Ad26.COV2.S vaccination and SARS-CoV-2 variants. In the study overall: Participant was drawn from the COV1001 Ad26.COV2.S trial arm. Ad26.COV2.S, an intramuscular injection, was given once or twice 56 days apart. Study-wide results and limits: Comparable non-spike TCR breadth was observed in vaccine and placebo recipients.

Treatment here: roughly 19 received Ad26.COV2.S at low or high dose, single or two shots; roughly five received placebo; per-sample allocation not given. It was on day 63 after the first vaccine or placebo injection that samples were taken. An adult aged 18-55 years in Boston served as the donor. Trimming took off 7 bases at V and 0 bases at J, with 10 bases between the two ends. CDR3 length: 14 residues. Germline V gives CDR1 SGHRS, CDR2 YFSETQ. Profiling relied on immunoSEQ multiplex PCR, and the TCRdb table lists in-frame clones only, not all of them. This table holds over 450,000 clones, about 89% found once. Regarding this clone: Its antigen remains unidentified.

The sequence was obtained from a person between 18 and 60 years old who received the Ad26.COV2.S COVID-19 vaccine or a placebo. The material sequenced was peripheral blood, taken in a trial of Ad26.COV2.S vaccine versus placebo. J is TRBJ1-4 and V is TRBV5-1; no firm D call. CDR3 amino acids: CASGPSSTNEKLFF. The CDR3 coding sequence is TGCGCCAGCGGCCCGTCTTCAACTAATGAAAAACTGTTTTTT.